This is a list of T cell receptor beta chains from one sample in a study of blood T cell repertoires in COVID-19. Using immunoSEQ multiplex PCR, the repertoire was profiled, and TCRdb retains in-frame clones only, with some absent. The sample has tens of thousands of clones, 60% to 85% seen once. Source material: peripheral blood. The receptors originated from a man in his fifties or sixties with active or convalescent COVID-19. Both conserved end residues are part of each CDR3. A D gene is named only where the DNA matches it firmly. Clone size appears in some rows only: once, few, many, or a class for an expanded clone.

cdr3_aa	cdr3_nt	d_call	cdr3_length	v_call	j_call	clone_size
CASSQGGGRVNTEAFF	TGTGCCAGCAGCCAAGGGGGCGGTCGGGTGAACACTGAAGCTTTCTTT	-	16	TRBV3-1/TRBV3-2	TRBJ1-1	-
CASRVITSEFYEQYF	TGTGCCAGCAGAGTTATTACTAGCGAGTTCTACGAGCAGTACTTC	TRBD2	15	TRBV6-5	TRBJ2-7	-
CASSPRTSGRIGELFF	TGTGCCAGTAGTCCGCGGACTAGCGGGAGGATCGGGGAGCTGTTTTTT	TRBD2	16	TRBV19	TRBJ2-2	few
CASSSVASNEQYF	TGCGCCAGCAGCTCCGTAGCGTCAAACGAGCAGTACTTC	-	13	TRBV5-1	TRBJ2-7	once
CASSLDTNSPLHF	TGTGCCAGCAGCTTGGACACTAATTCACCCCTCCACTTT	-	13	TRBV11-3	TRBJ1-6	-
CASSPRTSGRAGEQYF	TGTGCCAGCAGCCCCCGGACTAGCGGGAGGGCCGGCGAGCAGTACTTC	TRBD2	16	TRBV13	TRBJ2-7	-
CASSGGGGGQETQYF	TGTGCCAGCAGCGGCGGCGGGGGTGGTCAAGAGACCCAGTACTTC	TRBD2	15	TRBV9	TRBJ2-5	-
CASSLEGGRGTQYF	TGTGCCAGCAGCTTAGAAGGCGGGAGGGGGACGCAGTATTTT	TRBD2	14	TRBV7-2	TRBJ2-3	-
CATSNYRDYGYTF	TGTGCCACCAGCAACTACAGGGACTATGGCTACACCTTC	-	13	TRBV15	TRBJ1-2	-
CASSRQTGAPQHF	TGTGCCAGCAGTAGACAAACAGGGGCGCCCCAGCATTTT	TRBD1	13	TRBV27	TRBJ1-5	few
CSVEVKSGNTDTQYF	TGCAGCGTTGAAGTAAAGAGCGGGAACACAGATACGCAGTATTTT	TRBD2	15	TRBV29-1	TRBJ2-3	few
CASSSSSHTEAFF	TGTGCCAGCAGCAGTTCCTCTCACACTGAAGCTTTCTTT	-	13	TRBV21-1	TRBJ1-1	once
CASSLGSLAGAANEQFF	TGTGCCAGCAGCTTAGGATCTCTAGCGGGAGCGGCAAATGAGCAGTTCTTC	TRBD2	17	TRBV7-9	TRBJ2-1	-
CASSTSLAQPQHF	TGTGCCAGCAGTACTTCTTTAGCGCAGCCCCAGCATTTT	-	13	TRBV7-2	TRBJ1-5	-
CASSLGLADLYNEQFF	TGTGCCAGCAGCCTGGGACTAGCGGACCTCTACAATGAGCAGTTCTTC	TRBD2	16	TRBV11-2	TRBJ2-1	-
CASSLGGGAYNEQFF	TGCGCCAGCAGCTTAGGCGGGGGGGCCTACAATGAGCAGTTCTTC	TRBD2	15	TRBV5-1	TRBJ2-1	-
CASSSGKLPNSPLHF	TGTGCCAGCAGCTCAGGCAAGTTGCCTAATTCACCCCTCCACTTT	-	15	TRBV9	TRBJ1-6	-
CASTLGTSGTLDTQYF	TGTGCCAGTACCCTCGGGACTAGCGGCACCCTGGATACGCAGTATTTT	TRBD2	16	TRBV19	TRBJ2-3	-
CSVRRVRGMGTGELFF	TGCAGCGTCCGGAGGGTCAGGGGGATGGGTACCGGGGAGCTGTTTTTT	-	16	TRBV29-1	TRBJ2-2	-
CASSPSGLAGVGYNEQFF	TGTGCCAGCTCACCATCGGGACTAGCGGGAGTGGGTTACAATGAGCAGTTCTTC	TRBD2	18	TRBV18	TRBJ2-1	-
CASSSRQASGNTIYF	TGTGCCAGCAGTTCGCGACAGGCCTCTGGAAACACCATATATTTT	-	15	TRBV3-1/TRBV3-2	TRBJ1-3	-
CASSLGDTEAFF	TGTGCCAGCAGCCTCGGGGACACTGAAGCTTTCTTT	-	12	TRBV5-4	TRBJ1-1	-
CASGKREGTGELFF	TGTGCCAGCGGCAAGCGGGAGGGCACCGGGGAGCTGTTTTTT	TRBD2	14	TRBV5-6	TRBJ2-2	-
CASSTSGFQETQYF	TGTGCCAGCAGCACTAGCGGGTTCCAAGAGACCCAGTACTTC	TRBD2	14	TRBV4-2	TRBJ2-5	few
CASTRQGSGYTF	TGTGCCAGCACTCGACAGGGTAGTGGCTACACCTTC	TRBD1	12	TRBV6-5	TRBJ1-2	-
CTSSPGLAGIGVTDTQYF	TGCACCAGCAGCCCCGGACTAGCGGGTATAGGGGTCACAGATACGCAGTATTTT	-	18	TRBV1	TRBJ2-3	-
CASSLGPTGPGAFF	TGTGCCAGCAGCCTAGGGCCGACAGGGCCTGGGGCTTTCTTT	TRBD1	14	TRBV5-4	TRBJ1-1	-
CASSLDREGNTIYF	TGTGCCAGCAGCTTGGACAGAGAGGGAAACACCATATATTTT	-	14	TRBV11-2	TRBJ1-3	once
CASSSDRGLAEAFF	TGTGCCAGCAGCTCGGACAGGGGCTTGGCTGAAGCTTTCTTT	TRBD1	14	TRBV7-3	TRBJ1-1	-
CASSQGDSGSRQPQHF	TGCGCCAGCAGCCAAGGGGACAGTGGGTCGCGACAGCCCCAGCATTTT	TRBD1	16	TRBV4-1	TRBJ1-5	-
CASSLGPLGGTQYF	TGTGCCAGCAGCTTAGGGCCTCTCGGGGGGACGCAGTATTTT	TRBD2	14	TRBV11-1	TRBJ2-3	-
CASSPRTGGAFGYTF	TGTGCCAGCAGCCCCAGGACAGGGGGCGCGTTTGGCTACACCTTC	TRBD1	15	TRBV11-1	TRBJ1-2	-
CAIKQGGTNEKLFF	TGTGCCATCAAACAGGGGGGGACTAATGAAAAACTGTTTTTT	TRBD1	14	TRBV10-3	TRBJ1-4	-
CASSYGSGYGYTF	TGTGCCAGCAGCTACGGGAGCGGCTATGGCTACACCTTC	-	13	TRBV7-3	TRBJ1-2	-
CASSQGTGRETQYF	TGCGCCAGCAGTCAAGGGACAGGGCGGGAGACCCAGTACTTC	TRBD1	14	TRBV23-1	TRBJ2-5	few
CASSTDRGRDGYTF	TGCGCCAGCAGCACAGACAGGGGTCGGGATGGCTACACCTTC	TRBD1	14	TRBV5-1	TRBJ1-2	-
CASSTGELSWGYTF	TGTGCCAGCAGCACAGGGGAGCTGTCCTGGGGCTACACCTTC	TRBD1	14	TRBV11-2	TRBJ1-2	few
CASSQETLGYTF	TGTGCCAGCAGCCAAGAGACTTTAGGCTACACCTTC	-	12	TRBV3-1/TRBV3-2	TRBJ1-2	-
CASSYPGTSMDEQFF	TGTGCCAGCAGTTACCCCGGGACTAGCATGGATGAGCAGTTCTTC	TRBD2	15	TRBV6-5	TRBJ2-1	-
CASSSHGLAQYF	TGTGCCAGCAGCTCTCATGGACTCGCCCAGTACTTC	-	12	TRBV7-2	TRBJ2-5	-
CASSHLGPETQYF	TGTGCCAGCAGCCACCTGGGGCCAGAGACCCAGTACTTC	-	13	TRBV3-1/TRBV3-2	TRBJ2-5	once
CASDRNTEAFF	TGTGCTTCCGACAGAAACACTGAAGCTTTCTTT	-	11	TRBV6-5	TRBJ1-1	-
CASSRRTGFSHEQYF	TGTGCCAGCAGCCGTAGGACAGGGTTTTCCCACGAGCAGTACTTC	TRBD1	15	TRBV5-6	TRBJ2-7	-
CASSVAKRGGIDTQYF	TGTGCCAGCAGCGTAGCCAAGCGGGGGGGCATAGATACGCAGTATTTT	TRBD2	16	TRBV9	TRBJ2-3	-
CASSIRRQDTEAFF	TGTGCCAGTAGTATCCGGCGACAGGACACTGAAGCTTTCTTT	-	14	TRBV19	TRBJ1-1	once
CASSLQGSYEQYF	TGCGCCAGCAGCTTACAGGGTTCCTACGAGCAGTACTTC	-	13	TRBV5-1	TRBJ2-7	-
CASSVVSGGTEAFF	TGTGCCAGCAGCGTAGTTTCCGGGGGCACTGAAGCTTTCTTT	-	14	TRBV9	TRBJ1-1	-
CASTERWRDSYEQYF	TGTGCCAGCACCGAAAGGTGGCGGGACTCCTACGAGCAGTACTTC	-	15	TRBV2	TRBJ2-7	few
CASSLVAGGGEQYF	TGTGCCAGCAGCTTGGTTGCGGGGGGCGGCGAGCAGTACTTC	TRBD2	14	TRBV5-5	TRBJ2-7	-
CASSQDWRGSYNEQFF	TGTGCCAGCAGCCAAGATTGGCGGGGCTCCTACAATGAGCAGTTCTTC	-	16	TRBV14	TRBJ2-1	-
CATSASGAKETQYF	TGTGCCACCAGCGCTAGCGGGGCAAAAGAGACCCAGTACTTC	TRBD2	14	TRBV15	TRBJ2-5	-
CASSSPEAASPYEQYF	TGTGCCAGCAGCTCCCCAGAGGCAGCTTCACCCTACGAGCAGTACTTC	-	16	TRBV7-9	TRBJ2-7	-
CASSLVGREVVDEQYF	TGTGCCAGCAGCTTAGTCGGGAGGGAAGTTGTTGACGAGCAGTACTTC	TRBD2	16	TRBV7-9	TRBJ2-7	-
CAWSNRGRSGELFF	TGTGCCTGGAGTAACAGGGGGCGAAGTGGGGAGCTGTTTTTT	TRBD1	14	TRBV30	TRBJ2-2	-
CASSAGTQYNEQFF	TGTGCCAGCAGCGCCGGGACACAGTACAATGAGCAGTTCTTC	-	14	TRBV27	TRBJ2-1	-